Listed below are T cell receptor beta chains from one sample, sequenced in a study of blood T cell repertoires in COVID-19. Profiled with immunoSEQ multiplex PCR; TCRdb holds only in-frame clones, not every one. This sample has a few hundred thousand clones, with 83% found just once. The specimen was peripheral blood. These TCRs come from a man in his 60s who had recovered from COVID-19. Both conserved end residues are part of each CDR3.

TRBJ2-3 TRBV2 CASSLGADTQYF
TRBJ1-2 TRBV12-3/TRBV12-4 CASSWGQLGGYTF
TRBJ2-7 TRBV30 CAWSVDRSYEQYF
TRBJ2-7 TRBV11-2 CASSLPGGVYEQYF
TRBJ1-1 TRBV9 CASSPRDIFMNTEAFF
TRBJ2-1 TRBV7-9 CASSLPGQGNNEQFF
TRBJ1-1 TRBV3-1/TRBV3-2 CASSQGQGEAFF
TRBJ1-5 TRBV2 CASSEGQISNQPQHF
TRBJ1-5 TRBV28 CASSLMSRNQPQHF
TRBJ2-2 TRBV29-1 CSAHRQGANTGELFF
TRBJ2-1 TRBV28 CASSFGSRRDEQFF
TRBJ1-5 TRBV27 CASRRIDGTGFFLSPQHF
TRBJ2-2 TRBV11-2 CASSNGWRSTGELFF
TRBJ1-1 TRBV12-3/TRBV12-4 CASSLRRATEAFF
TRBJ1-2 TRBV20-1 CSARGPSEDF
TRBJ2-1 TRBV5-4 CASSARRGQYNEQFF
TRBJ1-2 TRBV6-6 CASSYEAVGYGYTF
TRBJ2-5 TRBV7-9 CASSWAQGGETQYF
TRBJ2-7 TRBV9 CASSVGLAESYEQYF
TRBJ2-6 TRBV6-4 CASSSRGSTSGANVLTF
TRBJ2-7 TRBV20-1 CSASLGGRFNYEQYF
TRBJ2-1 TRBV3-1/TRBV3-2 CASSQVSGRANEQFF
TRBJ2-2 TRBV18 CASSPARTGMTAGELFF
TRBJ1-5 TRBV15 CATSRANLQGGIGQPQHF
TRBJ1-4 TRBV30 CAGDRGTNEKLFF
TRBJ1-6 TRBV16 CASSQSDLLALHF
TRBJ2-4 TRBV19 CASSIVQARRAKNIQYF
TRBJ2-2 TRBV9 CASSDGTTNTGELFF
TRBJ2-3 TRBV5-4 CASSKEVADTQYF
TRBJ2-7 TRBV19 CASSITGGREQYF
TRBJ1-1 TRBV7-9 CASSSLGRGNTEAFF
TRBJ2-7 TRBV7-2 CASSLTSGPYEQYF
TRBJ1-4 TRBV6-5 CASSRTASNEKLFF
TRBJ2-5 TRBV2 CASSASQETQYF
TRBJ1-2 TRBV5-1 CASSSRQDSLRVYGYTF
TRBJ2-2 TRBV5-6 CASSLVFGTTNTGELFF
TRBJ1-5 TRBV2 CASGMGANQPQHF
TRBJ2-7 TRBV12-5 CASARGVGYEQYF
TRBJ2-7 TRBV29-1 CSVGSGGSYEQYF